This TCR beta chain was captured by sequencing in a study of OX40 agonist ivuxolimab in advanced cancers. Broader study findings: By week 6 at 0.1 to 3.0 mg/kg, blood CD4+ and CD8+ T cells had expanded clonally. Among some nonresponders, normalized T-cell clonal expansion was also low.

This CDR3 has 16 residues. Germline CDR1 is MNHNS and CDR2 is SASEGT. The V end lost 3 bases, the J end lost 2 bases, and 16 bases lay between the germline ends. Clones were sequenced by immunoSEQ multiplex PCR, and TCRdb holds only the in-frame ones, with some missing. The sample lists 90,000 to 100,000 clones, approximately 80% occurring once. For this clone: Its antigen is still unknown.

The V call is TRBV6-1, the J call TRBJ2-5; a weak D match, TRBD2 (6 bases). The sequencing here drew on CD4+ or CD8+ T cells sorted from blood, taken in a trial of the OX40 agonist ivuxolimab. The source of this sequence is an adult with an advanced solid tumor such as melanoma, head and neck, liver or kidney cancer. The CDR3 DNA sequence: TGTGCCAGCAGTGACGGAAGGCGGGGTCGGCAAGAGACCCAGTACTTC. It is translated as CASSDGRRGRQETQYF.